This T cell receptor beta chain was identified in a study of T cell responses to AZD1222 COVID-19 vaccine. Only in-frame clones appear in the TCRdb table, and some are missing; sequencing was by immunoSEQ multiplex PCR. Of around 190,000 clones in the sample, about 91% were seen once. Germline values: CDR1 KGHDR, CDR2 SFDVKD. Trimming shortened V by 5 bases and J by 3 bases, and 10 bases separated the two germline ends. CDR3 length equals 14 residues. As concerns this clone: Its antigen is as yet unknown.

Points from the study as a whole: At 160-218 and 743-854, vaccine-associated CD4 TCRs were dominant, and they spanned spike. Baseline testing showed seropositivity in only six AZD1222 recipients. Of spike-specific TCRs, nearly half reportedly target regions left unmutated in variants. Clonal diversity was possibly underestimated; the donors were predominantly white British and more often female.

Sequences were derived from peripheral blood, sampled 28 days after the second AZD1222 dose. This sequence was found in an adult who received the AZD1222 COVID-19 vaccine. V usage is TRBV24-1 and J usage is TRBJ2-1, with a possible D match to TRBD2 (5 bases). The CDR3 protein is CATSGGSDYNEQFF. The CDR3 DNA reads as TGTGCCACCAGTGGAGGGTCTGACTACAATGAGCAGTTCTTC.